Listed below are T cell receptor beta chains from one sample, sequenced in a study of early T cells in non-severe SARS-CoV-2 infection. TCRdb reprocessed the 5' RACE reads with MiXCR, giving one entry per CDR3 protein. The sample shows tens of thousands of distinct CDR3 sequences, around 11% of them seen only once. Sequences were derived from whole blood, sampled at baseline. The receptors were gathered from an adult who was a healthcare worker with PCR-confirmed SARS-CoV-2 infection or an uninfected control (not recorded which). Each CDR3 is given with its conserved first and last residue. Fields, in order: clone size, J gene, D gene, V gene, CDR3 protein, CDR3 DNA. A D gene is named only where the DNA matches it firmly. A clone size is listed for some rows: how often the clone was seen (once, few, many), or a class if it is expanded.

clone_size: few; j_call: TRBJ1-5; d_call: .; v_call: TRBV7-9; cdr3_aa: CASSLGLETSSQPQHF; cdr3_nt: TGTGCCAGCAGCTTAGGTCTGGAAACCTCCAGTCAGCCCCAGCATTTT
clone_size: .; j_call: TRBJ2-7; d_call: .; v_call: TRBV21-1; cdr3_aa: CASSKGAPRVVGQYF; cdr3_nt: TGTGCCAGCAGCAAAGGTGCCCCAAGAGTAGTTGGGCAGTACTTC
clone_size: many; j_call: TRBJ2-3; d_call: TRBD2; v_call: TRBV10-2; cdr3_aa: CASSDLRGVTDTQYF; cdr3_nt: TGCGCCAGCAGTGATTTGCGGGGGGTCACAGATACGCAGTATTTT
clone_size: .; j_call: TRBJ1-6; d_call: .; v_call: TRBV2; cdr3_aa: CASSEGTSNSPLHF; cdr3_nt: TGTGCCAGCAGTGAGGGGACTTCAAATTCACCCCTCCACTTT
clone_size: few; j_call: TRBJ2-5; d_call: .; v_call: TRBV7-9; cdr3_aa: CASSPWQGKETQYF; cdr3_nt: TGTGCCAGCAGCCCATGGCAGGGCAAAGAGACCCAGTACTTC
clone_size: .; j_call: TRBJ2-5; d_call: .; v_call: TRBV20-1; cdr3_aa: CSARNRGETQYF; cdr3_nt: TGCAGTGCTAGGAACCGGGGGGAGACCCAGTACTTC
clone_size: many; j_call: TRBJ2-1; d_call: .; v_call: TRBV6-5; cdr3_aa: CASKPLPGATYNEQFF; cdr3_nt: TGTGCCAGCAAGCCCCTGCCCGGGGCCACCTACAATGAGCAGTTCTTC
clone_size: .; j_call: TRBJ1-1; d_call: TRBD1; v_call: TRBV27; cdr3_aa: CASTGEKRTEAFF; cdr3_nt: TGTGCCAGTACAGGGGAAAAACGCACTGAAGCTTTCTTT
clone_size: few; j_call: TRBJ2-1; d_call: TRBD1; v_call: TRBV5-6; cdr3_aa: CASSFQTGGQNEQFF; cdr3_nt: TGTGCCAGCAGCTTCCAGACAGGGGGCCAGAATGAGCAGTTCTTC
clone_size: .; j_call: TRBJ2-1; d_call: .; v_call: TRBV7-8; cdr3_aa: CASSLVFGGNNEQFF; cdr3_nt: TGTGCCAGCAGCTTAGTATTCGGAGGGAACAATGAGCAGTTCTTC
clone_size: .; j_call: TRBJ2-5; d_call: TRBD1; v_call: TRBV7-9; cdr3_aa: CASSARQGYAQETQYF; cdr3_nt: TGTGCCAGCAGCGCCCGACAGGGATACGCCCAAGAGACCCAGTACTTC
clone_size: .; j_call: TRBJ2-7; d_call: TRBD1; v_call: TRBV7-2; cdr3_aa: CASSLAGTETYEQYF; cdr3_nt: TGTGCCAGCAGCTTAGCCGGGACAGAGACATACGAGCAGTACTTC
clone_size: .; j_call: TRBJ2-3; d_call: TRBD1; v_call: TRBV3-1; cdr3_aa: CASSQDLPGQGVTDTQYF; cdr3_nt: TGTGCCAGCAGCCAAGATCTTCCGGGACAGGGGGTTACAGATACGCAGTATTTT
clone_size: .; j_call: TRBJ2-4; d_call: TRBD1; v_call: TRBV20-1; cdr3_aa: CSARDRTGPPAKNIQYF; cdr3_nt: TGCAGTGCTAGAGATAGGACAGGCCCACCAGCCAAAAACATTCAGTACTTC
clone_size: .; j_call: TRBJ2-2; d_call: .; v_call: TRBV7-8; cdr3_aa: CASSLDLSVTGELFF; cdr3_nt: TGTGCCAGCAGCTTAGATTTATCGGTCACCGGGGAGCTGTTTTTT
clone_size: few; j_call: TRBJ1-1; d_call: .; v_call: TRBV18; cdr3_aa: CASSPPSGQRDTEAFF; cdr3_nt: TGTGCCAGCTCACCACCCTCCGGACAGAGGGACACTGAAGCTTTCTTT
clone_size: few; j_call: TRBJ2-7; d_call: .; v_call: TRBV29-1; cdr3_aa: CSVAGLVGDEQYF; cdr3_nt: TGCAGCGTTGCGGGGTTGGTCGGGGACGAGCAGTACTTC
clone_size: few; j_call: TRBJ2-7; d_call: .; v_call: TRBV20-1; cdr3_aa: CSAHSGAGAEQYF; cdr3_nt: TGCAGTGCGCACTCGGGGGCAGGAGCCGAGCAGTACTTC
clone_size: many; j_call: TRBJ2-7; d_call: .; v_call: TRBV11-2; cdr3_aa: CASSRWGTDYEQYF; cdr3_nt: TGTGCCAGCAGCCGATGGGGGACCGATTACGAGCAGTACTTC
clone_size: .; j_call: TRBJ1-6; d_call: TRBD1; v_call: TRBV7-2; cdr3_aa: CASSLTRGQGDSPLHF; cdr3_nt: TGTGCCAGCAGCTTAACTCGCGGACAGGGGGATTCACCCCTCCACTTT
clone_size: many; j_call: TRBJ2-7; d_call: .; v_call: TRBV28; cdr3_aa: CASSSGTLKLSSYEQYF; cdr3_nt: TGTGCCAGCAGTTCCGGGACACTGAAACTGAGCTCCTACGAGCAGTACTTC
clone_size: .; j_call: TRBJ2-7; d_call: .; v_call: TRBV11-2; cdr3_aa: CAIAGARNEQYF; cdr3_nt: TGTGCCATCGCAGGGGCGAGGAACGAGCAGTACTTC
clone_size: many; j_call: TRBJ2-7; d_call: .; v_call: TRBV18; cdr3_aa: CASSDDMTRAYF; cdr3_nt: TGTGCCAGCTCAGATGACATGACTCGGGCGTACTTC
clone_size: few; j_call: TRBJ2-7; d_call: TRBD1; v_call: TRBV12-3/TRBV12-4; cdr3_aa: CASSRGQDYEQYF; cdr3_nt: TGTGCCAGCAGTCGGGGACAGGACTACGAGCAGTACTTC
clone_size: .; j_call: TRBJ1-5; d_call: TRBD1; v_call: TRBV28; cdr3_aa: CASSRDRQGPNQPQHF; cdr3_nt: TGTGCCAGCAGTCGCGACCGACAGGGGCCTAATCAGCCCCAGCATTTT
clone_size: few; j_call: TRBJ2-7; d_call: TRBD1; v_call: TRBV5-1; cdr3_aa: CASSPGQKAYEQYF; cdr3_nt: TGCGCCAGCAGCCCGGGACAGAAAGCCTACGAGCAGTACTTC
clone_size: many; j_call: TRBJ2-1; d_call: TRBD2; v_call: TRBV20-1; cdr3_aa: CSARTSGGGYNEQFF; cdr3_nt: TGCAGTGCTAGGACTAGCGGGGGCGGATACAATGAGCAGTTCTTC
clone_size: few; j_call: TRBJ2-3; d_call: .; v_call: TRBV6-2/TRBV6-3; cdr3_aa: CASSSTLTTVASTDTQYF; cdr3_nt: TGTGCCAGCAGTTCCACCCTCACCACAGTCGCTAGCACAGATACGCAGTATTTT
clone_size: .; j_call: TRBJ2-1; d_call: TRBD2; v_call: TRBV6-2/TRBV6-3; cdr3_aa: CASSYYDGGAWSYNEQFF; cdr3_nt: TGTGCCAGCAGTTACTACGACGGGGGGGCCTGGTCCTACAATGAGCAGTTCTTC
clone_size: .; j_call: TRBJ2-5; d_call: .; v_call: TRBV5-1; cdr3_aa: CASSLWTEETQYF; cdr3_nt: TGCGCCAGCAGCTTGTGGACAGAAGAGACCCAGTACTTC
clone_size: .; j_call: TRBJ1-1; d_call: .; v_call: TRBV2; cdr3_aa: CARGFLNTEAFF; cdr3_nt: TGTGCCAGGGGTTTTTTGAACACTGAAGCTTTCTTT
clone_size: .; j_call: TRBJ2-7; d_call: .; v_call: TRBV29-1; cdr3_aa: CSASRVESSYEQYF; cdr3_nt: TGCAGCGCAAGCAGGGTGGAGAGCTCCTACGAGCAGTACTTC
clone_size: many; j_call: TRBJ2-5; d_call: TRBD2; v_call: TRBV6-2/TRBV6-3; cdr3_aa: CASSSSTSGGARTQYF; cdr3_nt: TGTGCCAGCAGTTCATCGACTAGCGGGGGGGCCCGGACCCAGTACTTC
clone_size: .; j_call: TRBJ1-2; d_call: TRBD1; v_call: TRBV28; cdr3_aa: CASTTGGDGYTF; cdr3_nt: TGTGCCAGCACCACAGGGGGCGATGGCTACACCTTC
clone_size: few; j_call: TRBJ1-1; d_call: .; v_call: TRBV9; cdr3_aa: CASSFSTETEAFF; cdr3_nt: TGTGCCAGCAGCTTCTCGACCGAAACTGAAGCTTTCTTT
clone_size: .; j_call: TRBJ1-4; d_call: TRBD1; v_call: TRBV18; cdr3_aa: CASSPTGQGDEKLFF; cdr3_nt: TGTGCCAGCTCACCAACGGGACAGGGTGATGAAAAACTGTTTTTT
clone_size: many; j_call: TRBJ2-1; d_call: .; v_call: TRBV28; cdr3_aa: CASSLFGLLYNEQFF; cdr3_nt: TGTGCCAGCAGTTTGTTTGGACTGTTATACAATGAGCAGTTCTTC
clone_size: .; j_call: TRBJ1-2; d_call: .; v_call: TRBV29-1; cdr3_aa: CSVEARGTYGYTF; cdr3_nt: TGCAGCGTTGAAGCCCGGGGAACCTATGGCTACACCTTC
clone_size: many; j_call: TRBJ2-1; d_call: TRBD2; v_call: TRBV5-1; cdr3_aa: CASSLASSGGSRYNEQFF; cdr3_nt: TGCGCCAGCAGCTTGGCCTCTAGCGGGGGGTCCCGCTACAATGAGCAGTTCTTC
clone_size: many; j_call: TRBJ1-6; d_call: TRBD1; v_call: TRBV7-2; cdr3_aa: CASSLGTGYSPLHF; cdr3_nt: TGTGCCAGCAGCTTGGGGACAGGGTATTCACCCCTCCACTTT
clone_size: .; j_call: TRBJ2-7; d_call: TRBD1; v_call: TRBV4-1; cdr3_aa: CASSRGQGERDEQYF; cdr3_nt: TGCGCCAGCAGCCGGGGACAGGGGGAGAGAGACGAGCAGTACTTC
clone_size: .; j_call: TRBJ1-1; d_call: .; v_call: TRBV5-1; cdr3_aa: CASSLEGREGTEAFF; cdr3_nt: TGCGCCAGCAGCTTGGAAGGCCGGGAGGGGACTGAAGCTTTCTTT
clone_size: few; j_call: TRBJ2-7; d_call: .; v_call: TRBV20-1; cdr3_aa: CRARANTYEQYF; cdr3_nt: TGCAGGGCCCGGGCCAATACCTACGAGCAGTACTTC
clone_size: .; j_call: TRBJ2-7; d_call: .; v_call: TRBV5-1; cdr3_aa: CASRSEGQPFF; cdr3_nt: TGCGCCAGCAGGTCGGAGGGGCAGCCCTTCTTC
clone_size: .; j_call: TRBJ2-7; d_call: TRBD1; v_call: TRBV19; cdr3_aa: CASSLRGQGSYEQYF; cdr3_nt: TGTGCCAGTAGTTTGCGCGGACAGGGCTCCTACGAGCAGTACTTC
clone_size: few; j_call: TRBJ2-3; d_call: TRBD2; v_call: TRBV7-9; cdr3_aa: CASSLAFGAGGSTDTQYF; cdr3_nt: TGTGCCAGCAGCTTAGCGTTTGGAGCGGGGGGAAGCACAGATACGCAGTATTTT